This record looks at one TCR beta chain sequence and its context. Its cognate antigen is unknown. V lost 2 bases to trimming and J lost 2 bases; unmatched junction nucleotides: 3. Germline-derived CDR1 and CDR2 are KGHDR and SFDVKD. The CDR3 extends over 15 amino acids. A J-beta primer mix and a sample-barcoded 5' primer were used in a second PCR of roughly 6 to 12 cycles. TCRdb re-analysed the 5' RACE reads in MiXCR, keeping a single row per CDR3 protein. The table records some 1.8 million distinct CDR3 sequences, 35% to 50% of them present only once. The sample originates from a study of blood T cells in healthy people across ages. General study results and limits: Versus aged donors, long-lived donors had higher diversity and more naive CD4+ cells. Significant beta diversity loss was already apparent by age around 40, declining roughly linearly. Possibly confounding the expanded clonotype changes was the fact that donor CMV status was unknown.

The specimen sequenced was blood. The chain is built from TRBV24-1 and TRBJ2-3; 7 bases are shared with TRBD1. The source of this sequence is a human donor in good health. Written as DNA, the CDR3 is TGTGCCACCAGTGATTCAGGGGGTCACACAGATACGCAGTATTTT. Its protein product is CATSDSGGHTDTQYF.